The rows below give T cell receptor beta chains drawn from one sample of a study of blood T cell repertoires in COVID-19. The protocol was immunoSEQ multiplex PCR, while the TCRdb copy is restricted to in-frame clones and leaves out a portion. The sample consists of some 70,000 clones, less than 75% of them appearing once. The sequenced material came from peripheral blood. All receptors come from a man aged 55 to 70 with acute or convalescent COVID-19. The CDR3 runs from the conserved cysteine through the conserved F or W. The D gene is left open where the match is weak. Clone sizes are given selectively: once, few, many, or a class where the clone is expanded.

j_gene | v_gene | abundance | len | d_gene | CDR3nt | CDR3aa
TRBJ2-4 | TRBV19 | . | 17 | . | TGTGCCAGTAGTATAGTAGGGGGGGGCTTGACCAAAAACATTCAGTACTTC | CASSIVGGGLTKNIQYF
TRBJ2-5 | TRBV7-3 | . | 15 | TRBD2 | TGTGCCAGCAGCCCCAATACTAGCGGGGAAGAGACCCAGTACTTC | CASSPNTSGEETQYF
TRBJ1-6 | TRBV6-1 | many | 20 | . | TGTGCCAGCAGTGAAGTTAGAATCCCCCGCGTTTTCTCCTATAATTCACCCCTCCACTTT | CASSEVRIPRVFSYNSPLHF
TRBJ2-7 | TRBV12-3/TRBV12-4 | . | 12 | . | TGTGCCAGCAGTTTAAATAATTACGAGCAGTACTTC | CASSLNNYEQYF
TRBJ1-2 | TRBV5-6 | once | 15 | TRBD1 | TGTGCCAGCAGCCCTTCCGGGACAGAGGTCTATGGCTACACCTTC | CASSPSGTEVYGYTF
TRBJ2-3 | TRBV19 | . | 14 | TRBD1 | TGTGCCAGTAGTAGCCGGGACAGACCAGATACGCAGTATTTT | CASSSRDRPDTQYF
TRBJ2-5 | TRBV2 | once | 13 | . | TGTGCCAGCGGTAGGGGAGGAGGAGAGACCCAGTACTTC | CASGRGGGETQYF
TRBJ1-2 | TRBV3-1/TRBV3-2 | . | 17 | . | TGTGCCAGCAGCCAAGATTTCGATTCGGACACAAACTATGGCTACACCTTC | CASSQDFDSDTNYGYTF
TRBJ1-5 | TRBV18 | . | 15 | TRBD1 | TGTGCCAGCTCAGGGGTCGACAGGGGAAATCAGCCCCAGCATTTT | CASSGVDRGNQPQHF
TRBJ1-2 | TRBV7-9 | . | 17 | . | TGTGCCAGCAGCTTTGAGTACGTTTGGCGGGGGCAAGATGGCTACACCTTC | CASSFEYVWRGQDGYTF
TRBJ2-3 | TRBV2 | . | 14 | . | TGTGCCAGCGAAGTCAACAGGGTCTCAGATACGCAGTATTTT | CASEVNRVSDTQYF
TRBJ2-3 | TRBV5-6 | . | 15 | TRBD2 | TGTGCCAGCAGCTTGGATCTAGCGGGCACAGATACGCAGTATTTT | CASSLDLAGTDTQYF
TRBJ1-2 | TRBV28 | . | 18 | TRBD1 | TGTGCCAGCAGTTTATATAGCGGGGTGGGACAGGGGCCCTATGGCTACACCTTC | CASSLYSGVGQGPYGYTF
TRBJ2-5 | TRBV28 | . | 14 | . | TGTGCCAGCAGTGTGACAGGACATACAGAGACCCAGTACTTC | CASSVTGHTETQYF
TRBJ2-5 | TRBV7-2 | . | 14 | TRBD1 | TGTGCCAGCAGCCTGTACAGGGGGCTAGAGACCCAGTACTTC | CASSLYRGLETQYF
TRBJ2-3 | TRBV4-1 | . | 15 | . | TGCGCCAGCAGCCAAGCCAGCAGGGGCACAGATACGCAGTATTTT | CASSQASRGTDTQYF
TRBJ1-1 | TRBV15 | . | 14 | . | TGTGCCACCAGCCGGAAAGGGGGGAACACTGAAGCTTTCTTT | CATSRKGGNTEAFF
TRBJ2-1 | TRBV2 | few | 17 | . | TGTGCCAGCAGTGGAAGGGGGAGATCGGGGGGCATCGATGAGCAGTTCTTC | CASSGRGRSGGIDEQFF
TRBJ2-1 | TRBV7-2 | . | 16 | . | TGTGCCAGCAGCCCCTCTAGCTTGGGGACCTACAATGAGCAGTTCTTC | CASSPSSLGTYNEQFF
TRBJ2-1 | TRBV12-3/TRBV12-4 | . | 13 | TRBD2 | TGTGCCAGCTCTAGCGGGACTCATAATGAGCAGTTCTTC | CASSSGTHNEQFF
TRBJ2-2 | TRBV11-2 | . | 14 | . | TGTGCCAGCAGCTTCAGCGCGAACACCGGGGAGCTGTTTTTT | CASSFSANTGELFF
TRBJ1-1 | TRBV21-1 | . | 14 | . | TGTGCCAGTAACAAGGGAGGGGCTAACACTGAAGCTTTCTTT | CASNKGGANTEAFF
TRBJ2-4 | TRBV2 | many | 16 | TRBD2 | TGTGCCAGCAGAGGACTAGCGGGAGACGGTCAGAACATTCAGTACTTC | CASRGLAGDGQNIQYF
TRBJ1-3 | TRBV2 | . | 15 | TRBD1 | TGTGCCAGCTGTCCTTACAGGGGGTCTGGAAACACCATATATTTT | CASCPYRGSGNTIYF
TRBJ2-1 | TRBV2 | . | 15 | . | TGTGCCAGCAGTGATACCACTAGTGCTGTTCGTGAGCAGTTCTTC | CASSDTTSAVREQFF
TRBJ1-4 | TRBV14 | . | 18 | . | TGTGCCAGCAGCCAAGGCAGGTCCCCGGGGGGATCTAATGAAAAACTGTTTTTT | CASSQGRSPGGSNEKLFF
TRBJ1-4 | TRBV12-3/TRBV12-4 | . | 13 | TRBD1 | TGTGCCAGCAGTTCGACAGGGGGAGAAAAACTGTTTTTT | CASSSTGGEKLFF
TRBJ2-1 | TRBV30 | . | 15 | TRBD2 | TGTGCCTGGAGCCCACCGGGACTAGCGGCAGATGAGCAGTTCTTC | CAWSPPGLAADEQFF
TRBJ2-5 | TRBV3-1/TRBV3-2 | . | 15 | TRBD1 | TGTGCCAGCAGCCCTGGACAGGGGAGGAAGGAGACCCAGTACTTC | CASSPGQGRKETQYF
TRBJ2-7 | TRBV2 | . | 15 | TRBD1 | TGTGCCAGCAGTGAGGGTATAGGGGGCGACTACGAGCAGTACTTC | CASSEGIGGDYEQYF
TRBJ1-6 | TRBV7-6 | . | 17 | . | TGTGCCAGCAGCTTCGGTGGAGGTTCCGTCCATCTTTCACCCCTCCACTTT | CASSFGGGSVHLSPLHF
TRBJ2-1 | TRBV7-9 | . | 15 | . | TGTGCCAGCAGCTTAGTACTTCAATCTCACAATGAGCAGTTCTTC | CASSLVLQSHNEQFF
TRBJ1-2 | TRBV9 | . | 14 | TRBD1 | TGTGCCAGCAGCAGGGGGACAGGGGGCCAGGGCTACACCTTC | CASSRGTGGQGYTF
TRBJ2-1 | TRBV6-5 | few | 15 | TRBD1 | TGTGCCAGCGGTAGGACAGGGGAAGAGGGCAATGAGCAGTTCTTC | CASGRTGEEGNEQFF
TRBJ2-7 | TRBV11-3 | . | 13 | . | TGTGCCAGCAGCTTATCACGGGGGGCCGAGCAGTACTTC | CASSLSRGAEQYF
TRBJ1-5 | TRBV6-1 | . | 17 | . | TGTGCCAGCAGTGAATCCCGGATTCAGGGCGTGGATCAGCCCCAGCATTTT | CASSESRIQGVDQPQHF
TRBJ2-3 | TRBV5-4 | many | 17 | TRBD2 | TGTGCCAGCAGCCAGGGACTAGCGGGGGTTAGCACAGATACGCAGTATTTT | CASSQGLAGVSTDTQYF
TRBJ2-5 | TRBV18 | few | 13 | TRBD2 | TGTGCCGGGGCTAGCGGGGACCAAGAGACCCAGTACTTC | CAGASGDQETQYF
TRBJ2-5 | TRBV6-2/TRBV6-3 | . | 15 | TRBD2 | TGTGCCAGCAGTCCCGGGACTAGCGGAGAAGAGACCCAGTACTTC | CASSPGTSGEETQYF
TRBJ2-5 | TRBV30 | . | 12 | . | TGTGCCTGGAGTGTTTTGCGGGAGACCCAGTACTTC | CAWSVLRETQYF
TRBJ1-2 | TRBV4-2 | . | 12 | TRBD1 | TGTGCCAGCAGCCGGGACAGGGCTGGCTACACCTTC | CASSRDRAGYTF
TRBJ1-5 | TRBV6-5 | few | 13 | TRBD1 | TGTGCCAGCAGCAGGGGGGGCAATCAGCCCCAGCATTTT | CASSRGGNQPQHF
TRBJ2-3 | TRBV11-2 | . | 17 | TRBD1 | TGTGCCAGCAGCTTAGAGACGACAGGGGGGGGTGCGGATACGCAGTATTTT | CASSLETTGGGADTQYF
TRBJ2-1 | TRBV24-1 | . | 11 | . | TGTGCCACCAGTGTCAACAATGAGCAGTTCTTC | CATSVNNEQFF
TRBJ2-1 | TRBV7-3 | . | 14 | TRBD2 | TGTGCCAGCAGCCCACGGACTAGCGGCGGTGAGCAGTTCTTC | CASSPRTSGGEQFF
TRBJ2-1 | TRBV5-8 | . | 14 | TRBD2 | TGTGCCAGCAGCTTGGGACTAGCGGGAGTGAAGCAGTTCTTC | CASSLGLAGVKQFF
TRBJ1-3 | TRBV24-1 | . | 15 | . | TGTGCCACCAGTGATGGGACTGCCTCTGGAAACACCATATATTTT | CATSDGTASGNTIYF
TRBJ1-4 | TRBV30 | . | 13 | TRBD1 | TGTGCCTGGAGTGTACAGGGGGCTGAAAAACTGTTTTTT | CAWSVQGAEKLFF
TRBJ1-1 | TRBV7-3 | . | 12 | . | TGTGCCAGCAGCTTAGGGGCCACTGAAGCTTTCTTT | CASSLGATEAFF
TRBJ2-5 | TRBV19 | few | 16 | . | TGTGCCAGTAGTATCCGCTTTTTTGGCGGAGGAGAGACCCAGTACTTC | CASSIRFFGGGETQYF
TRBJ2-3 | TRBV13 | . | 18 | . | TGTGCCAGCAGCATTAGTACTACAGGACACTACAACACAGATACGCAGTATTTT | CASSISTTGHYNTDTQYF
TRBJ2-1 | TRBV2 | . | 14 | TRBD2 | TGTGCCAGCAGTTTTTCTAGCGGAGACAATGAGCAGTTCTTC | CASSFSSGDNEQFF
TRBJ2-1 | TRBV12-3/TRBV12-4 | . | 13 | TRBD1 | TGTGCCAGCAGTGCGACAGGGCGCAATGAGCAGTTCTTC | CASSATGRNEQFF
TRBJ2-5 | TRBV28 | . | 15 | TRBD2 | TGTGCCAGCAGCCCACTACTAGCGGAGGGGGAGACCCAGTACTTC | CASSPLLAEGETQYF
TRBJ2-1 | TRBV3-1/TRBV3-2 | . | 15 | . | TGTGCCAGCAGCCAAGAGGGAGGGGGGGTCAATGAGCAGTTCTTC | CASSQEGGGVNEQFF